The 22 T cell receptor beta chains listed next were all sequenced from one sample in a study of siplizumab effects on memory and regulatory T cells. Using immunoSEQ multiplex PCR, the repertoire was profiled, and TCRdb retains in-frame clones only, with some absent. The sample comprises about 57,000 clones, approximately 87% of which are singletons, and approximately 3.8% rests with the top ten. Sequences were obtained from memory CD4+ T cells sorted from blood. The receptors come from a human donor in good health.

The chain is built from TRBV2 and TRBJ2-1; tentatively, D is TRBD2 (7 bases). Trimming removed 10 bases from V and 4 bases from J, with 17 bases in between. The CDR3 has 14 residues. Germline V CDR1 and CDR2: SNHLY, FYNNEI. The CDR3 DNA follows: TGTGCCACCCAAGGGGGGGGGCCTTACAATGAGCAGTTCTTC. This translates into CATQGGGPYNEQFF.

The chain has TRBV5-3 and TRBJ1-6; possibly TRBD1 for D (5 bases). TRBV5-3 is labeled an ORF, and its function is uncertain. V lost 4 bases to trimming and J lost 8 bases, with 22 bases between them. The length of the CDR3 is 17 residues. The CDR3 DNA sequence: TGTGCCAGAAGCGGACATCGCCGCGACCTACGGGATTCACCCCTCCACTTT. Translation: CARSGHRRDLRDSPLHF.

The genes are TRBV29-1 and TRBJ1-1; a weak D match, TRBD1 (6 bases). This CDR3 contains 14 residues. Trimming took off 6 bases at V and 1 base at J, with 15 bases between the two ends. Germline CDR1 is SQVTM and CDR2 is ANQGSEA. The CDR3 loop is CSVAPQGKNTEAFF. CDR3 nucleotide sequence: TGCAGCGTGGCCCCACAGGGAAAGAACACTGAAGCTTTCTTT.

The V and J genes are TRBV7-9 and TRBJ1-5; possible D gene TRBD1, 5 bases. The CDR3 spans 15 residues. Germline V gives CDR1 SEHNR, CDR2 FQNEAQ (reference sequence). Trimming took off 5 bases at V and 5 bases at J, with 16 bases between the two ends. Written as DNA, the CDR3 is TGTGCCAGCAGCCCTCGTGGGGTGGGGGATCAGCCCCAGCATTTT. As protein: CASSPRGVGDQPQHF.

The chain combines TRBV6-1 with TRBJ1-1; a weak D match, TRBD1 (6 bases). This CDR3 contains 14 residues. Between the trimmed V and J ends, which lost 4 bases and 4 bases, there was a span of 13 bases. CDR1 and CDR2 (germline): MNHNS, SASEGT. In nucleotides, the CDR3 is TGTGCCAGCAGTGGCACAGGGTCGATCACTGAAGCTTTCTTT. This gives the protein CASSGTGSITEAFF.

This clone was seen a few times. The rearrangement joins TRBV5-1 to TRBJ1-2; D gene unclear. The CDR3 consists of 14 residues. With 2 bases removed from V and 0 bases from J, the gap between germline ends came to 8 bases. Germline lookup yields CDR1 SGHRS and CDR2 YFSETQ. The DNA of the CDR3 is TGCGCCAGCAGCTTAGAACGTGCTAACTATGGCTACACCTTC. Protein product: CASSLERANYGYTF.

The chain combines TRBV7-9 with TRBJ1-1; D remains unclear. The CDR3 length is 14 residues. Germline loops: CDR1 SEHNR, CDR2 FQNEAQ (reference sequence). Trimming took off 5 bases at V and 0 bases at J, with 10 bases between the two ends. The CDR3 DNA follows: TGTGCCAGCAGCGAGCTAGGGATGAACACTGAAGCTTTCTTT. Translated, it gives CASSELGMNTEAFF.

The chain recombines TRBV11-2 with TRBJ2-7, with D perhaps TRBD2 (5 bases). CDR3 size: 13 residues. The V end lost 5 bases, the J end lost 11 bases, and 19 bases lay between the germline ends. Germline CDR1 and CDR2: SGHAT and FQNNGV. CDR3 in DNA: TGTGCCAGCAGCCCAGGTCCCGCGGGTGGCGAGTACTTC. Translating it yields CASSPGPAGGEYF.

The chain uses TRBV5-1 and TRBJ1-1, with 11 positions matching TRBD1. The CDR3 spans 16 residues. Germline values: CDR1 SGHRS, CDR2 YFSETQ. The J segment lost 4 bases and the V segment lost 3 bases, leaving 8 bases of the junction unmatched. This CDR3 is CASSSGQGAPGTEAFF. In DNA form, the CDR3 reads TGCGCCAGCAGCTCCGGACAGGGGGCGCCGGGCACTGAAGCTTTCTTT.

V usage is TRBV19 and J usage is TRBJ2-3, with 8 bases that match TRBD1. Trimming at V came to 8 bases and at J to 2 bases, leaving 6 bases not matched to a gene. Germline CDR1 LNHDA, CDR2 SQIVND (reference sequence). This CDR3 spans 14 amino acids. CDR3 bases: TGTGCCAGTTCACAGGGGGATGACACAGATACGCAGTATTTT. Amino acid sequence: CASSQGDDTDTQYF.

The V gene is TRBV21-1, the J gene TRBJ2-7; the table calls TRBD1, which could not be checked here. TRBV21-1 is listed as a pseudogene. This CDR3 comprises 14 residues. CDR3 protein: CASSNGTGTYEQYF. CDR3 nucleotides: TGTGCCAGCAGCAACGGGACAGGTACCTACGAGCAGTACTTC.

The chain recombines TRBV2 with TRBJ1-1; TRBD1 aligns across 10 bases. Unmatched junction bases numbered 12, after V lost 7 bases and J lost 1 base. CDR1 is SNHLY and CDR2 is FYNNEI in the germline V gene. The CDR3 runs to 17 residues. The CDR3 protein is CASNRGGDRGPNTEAFF. CDR3 coding DNA: TGTGCCAGCAACCGAGGCGGGGACAGGGGACCGAACACTGAAGCTTTCTTT.

This clone was detected a few times. The chain recombines TRBV6-1 with TRBJ1-2; 12 bases align to TRBD1. Per the germline V gene, CDR1 is MNHNS and CDR2 is SASEGT. The CDR3 is 14 amino acids. V lost 3 bases and J lost 8; bases outside the gene matches: 4. The CDR3 sequence: CASSEGQGAGGYTF. In nucleotides, the CDR3 is TGTGCCAGCAGTGAGGGACAGGGGGCCGGGGGCTACACCTTC.

Only one count was recorded for this clone. This chain uses TRBV4-1 with TRBJ2-2; 7 bases match TRBD1. Germline values: CDR1 MGHRA, CDR2 YSYEKL. The J segment lost 4 bases and the V segment lost 3 bases, leaving 5 bases of the junction unmatched. CDR3 length equals 15 residues. The CDR3 DNA sequence: TGCGCCAGCAGCCACCCACAGGGGTTCACCGGGGAGCTGTTTTTT. It codes for CASSHPQGFTGELFF.

V is TRBV6-1 and J is TRBJ2-3; 7 bases align to TRBD2. CDR1 MNHNS and CDR2 SASEGT come from the germline V gene. This CDR3 is built from 14 residues. After removal of 4 bases from V and 1 base from J, the junction contained 2 bases not matched to a gene. The chain's CDR3 is CASSVTSGTDTQYF. The CDR3 nucleotides read TGTGCCAGCAGTGTAACTAGCGGCACAGATACGCAGTATTTT.

The gene calls are TRBV7-2 and TRBJ2-7, with 7 bases aligning to TRBD2. Germline V gene sequence: CDR1 SGHTA, CDR2 FQGNSA. Trimming took 4 bases from V and 0 from J; bases not matched to a gene: 3. The CDR3 has 14 residues. Here the CDR3 reads CASSSSGTSYEQYF. The CDR3 bases are TGTGCCAGCAGCTCCAGCGGGACCTCCTACGAGCAGTACTTC. The full variable domain, rest sourced from reference TRBV7-2 and TRBJ2-7, is GAGVSQSPSNKVTEKGKDVELRCDPISGHTALYWYRQSLGQGLEFLIYFQGNSAPDKSGLPSDRFSAERTGGSVSTLTIQRTQQEDSAVYLCASSSSGTSYEQYFGPGTRLTVT.

V usage is TRBV5-6 and J usage is TRBJ2-1, with D possibly matching TRBD2 (5 bases). The germline V gene has CDR1 SGHDT and CDR2 YYEEEE. The ends were cut back, 2 bases at V and 1 base at J, with 10 bases in the middle. The CDR3 contains 15 residues. The CDR3 protein is CASSLQGLSYNEQFF. The CDR3 DNA reads TGTGCCAGCAGCTTACAAGGACTTTCCTACAATGAGCAGTTCTTC.

This clone was found once. The V call is TRBV6-5, the J call TRBJ2-7; a weak D match, TRBD2 (6 bases). The CDR3 loop spans 14 amino acids. Germline V CDR1 and CDR2: MNHEY, SVGAGI. V gave up 6 bases and J gave up 2 bases, with 14 bases separating them. CDR3 sequence reads: CASRGRGGTYEQYF. The CDR3 coding sequence is TGTGCCAGCAGGGGACGTGGGGGGACCTACGAGCAGTACTTC.

V usage is TRBV11-2 and J usage is TRBJ2-1; 7 nucleotides match TRBD2. The V gene's germline CDR1 is SGHAT and CDR2 FQNNGV. V dropped 5 bases and J dropped 9; count of bases not matched to a gene: 7. The CDR3 spans 13 residues. The CDR3 DNA reads TGTGCCAGCAGCACCGGGGACTATCGTGAGCAGTTCTTC. As protein: CASSTGDYREQFF.

V gene TRBV6-6 combines with J gene TRBJ1-6, with D possibly TRBD1 on 6 matching bases. CDR1 is MNHNY, CDR2 SVGAGI, per germline (reference sequence). Trimming pared 5 bases from V and 9 bases from J, leaving 14 bases between. This CDR3 contains 14 residues. The CDR3: CASSANREGSPLHF. CDR3 DNA: TGTGCCAGCAGTGCAAACAGGGAGGGTTCACCCCTCCACTTT.

The chain is built from TRBV2 and TRBJ2-7; D perhaps matches TRBD2 (5 bases). V lost 4 bases to trimming and J lost 0 bases, with 10 bases between them. The germline V gene has CDR1 SNHLY and CDR2 FYNNEI. The CDR3 length is 14 residues. This CDR3 reads CASSVETNSYEQYF. DNA for the CDR3: TGTGCCAGCAGTGTGGAGACTAACTCCTACGAGCAGTACTTC. The full variable domain, rest sourced from reference TRBV2 and TRBJ2-7, is EPEVTQTPSHQVTQMGQEVILRCVPISNHLYFYWYRQILGQKVEFLVSFYNNEISEKSEIFDDQFSVERPDGSNFTLKIRSTKLEDSAMYFCASSVETNSYEQYFGPGTRLTVT.

CDR3 nucleotides: TGTGCCAGCACCCGAGGGACCTCTGGAAACACCATATATTTT. This encodes CASTRGTSGNTIYF. The chain couples TRBV6-6 to TRBJ1-3, with TRBD1 as a possible D gene (5 bases). Trimming removed 7 bases from V and 0 bases from J, with 10 bases in between. This CDR3 has 14 residues. Germline lookup yields CDR1 MNHNY and CDR2 SVGAGI (reference sequence).